The 26 T cell receptor beta chains below all came from one sample that was sequenced in a study of naive and memory T cell subsets. These TCRs are of unknown antigen specificity. General study findings and limits: Naive repertoires, especially CD8, held a few larger clonotypes, possibly memory cells re-expressing CD45RA.

Two oligonucleotides, mixed equimolar, formed the beta constant-region primer covering TRBC1 and TRBC2. The ligated cDNA underwent four PCR rounds using SP2 and nested alpha and beta constant-region primers. TCRdb processed the UMI-ligation and nested PCR reads anew with MiXCR; each CDR3 protein has one entry. The repertoire holds some 110,000 distinct CDR3 sequences, with about 14% as singletons. The sequenced sample consisted of naive CD8+ T cells from blood. The source is a human donor in good health.

This clonotype was observed at least ten times. The chain uses TRBV2 and TRBJ2-1; D may be TRBD2 (5 bases). The germline V gene has CDR1 SNHLY and CDR2 FYNNEI. This CDR3 region has 15 residues. V lost 7 bases and J 4 bases, leaving 17 bases between the germline ends. CDR3 sequence: CASNPPGMWYNEQFF. The DNA for the CDR3 is TGTGCCAGCAACCCACCGGGGATGTGGTACAATGAGCAGTTCTTC.

This clonotype turned up a few times. The chain joins TRBV6-6 to TRBJ1-5; 7 bases are a match to TRBD1. The CDR3 totals 16 residues. The ends lost 7 bases at V and 0 bases at J; junction bases unmatched: 9. The germline V gene encodes CDR1 MNHNY and CDR2 SVGAGI (reference sequence). As DNA, the CDR3 is TGTGCCAGCAACAAAGCAGGGGGTGATAGCAATCAGCCCCAGCATTTT. This translates into CASNKAGGDSNQPQHF.

The V gene is TRBV4-3, the J gene TRBJ1-2, with D perhaps TRBD1 (5 bases). CDR3 size: 14 residues. V lost 1 base and J 3 bases, leaving 9 bases between the germline ends. The germline V gene encodes CDR1 LGHNA and CDR2 YSLEER. CDR3 bases: TGCGCCAGCAGCCAAGGGGACGGAGACTATGGCTACACCTTC. Translating gives CASSQGDGDYGYTF.

Here the CDR3 reads CSVPSGGNTGELFF. The CDR3 DNA follows: TGCAGCGTCCCTAGCGGGGGGAACACCGGGGAGCTGTTTTTT. The V gene is TRBV29-1, the J gene TRBJ2-2, with 10 positions matching TRBD2. Germline CDR1 and CDR2: SQVTM and ANQGSEA. The CDR3 loop spans 14 amino acids. The junction had 2 bases not matched to a gene; V was cut back by 6 bases and J by 1 base.

The V and J genes are TRBV19 and TRBJ2-7; TRBD1 aligns across 8 bases. Germline CDR1 is LNHDA and CDR2 is SQIVND (reference sequence). With V trimmed by 9 bases and J by 5 bases, 9 bases remained unmatched. The CDR3 sequence is 13 residues long. The CDR3 DNA sequence: TGTGCCAGCACCGGGACAGGCGGCCACGAGCAGTACTTC. Translating gives CASTGTGGHEQYF.

This clonotype appeared a few times. The chain carries TRBV12-3 or TRBV12-4 and TRBJ2-7; D possibly matches TRBD1 or TRBD2 (7 bases each). The CDR3 extends over 17 amino acids. V gave up 0 bases and J gave up 4 bases, with 19 bases separating them. The CDR3 region is CASSLAFEQGGTYEQYF. Written as DNA, the CDR3 is TGTGCCAGCAGTTTAGCCTTCGAGCAGGGGGGGACTTACGAGCAGTACTTC.

This clonotype occurred a few times. The chain is built from TRBV28 and TRBJ1-5, with unresolved D. V was pared by 3 bases and J by 5 bases, with 11 bases between. Looked up from germline, CDR1 is MDHEN and CDR2 is SYDVKM. The CDR3 runs to 14 residues. In nucleotides, the CDR3 is TGTGCCAGCAGTTTGGGCGACGGCGATCAGCCCCAGCATTTT. Translated, it gives CASSLGDGDQPQHF.

This clonotype turned up a few times. The J gene is TRBJ1-5, the V gene TRBV12-3 or TRBV12-4; D may be TRBD1 (5 bases). The CDR3 consists of 13 residues. The V and J ends lost 3 bases and 6 bases respectively, with 9 bases between them. The CDR3 sequence: CASSFSGSQPQHF. CDR3 nucleotides: TGTGCCAGCAGTTTTTCAGGGAGTCAGCCCCAGCATTTT.

This clonotype occurred a few times. This rearrangement joins TRBV19 to TRBJ2-7; TRBD1 agrees at 8 bases. V lost 1 base, J lost 6 bases, and 5 bases stayed unmatched. The germline V gene encodes CDR1 LNHDA and CDR2 SQIVND (reference sequence). This CDR3 spans 14 amino acids. The DNA of the CDR3 is TGTGCCAGTAGTATAGGCAGGACAGGGACCGAGCAGTACTTC. Protein sequence: CASSIGRTGTEQYF.

This clonotype was counted only a few times. The J gene is TRBJ1-6, the V gene TRBV15, with D uncertain. Trimming left V 1 base short and J 8 bases short, with 15 bases between. This CDR3 spans 16 amino acids. Germline CDR1 and CDR2: LNHNV and YYDKDF (reference sequence). CDR3 sequence reads: CATSRVSLSLDSPLHF. CDR3 in DNA: TGTGCCACCAGCAGAGTTAGCCTCTCTCTCGATTCACCCCTCCACTTT. Looking up the rest from reference TRBV15 and TRBJ1-6 gives the full variable domain: DAMVIQNPRYQVTQFGKPVTLSCSQTLNHNVMYWYQQKSSQAPKLLFHYYDKDFNNEADTPDNFQSRRPNTSFCFLDIRSPGLGDTAMYLCATSRVSLSLDSPLHFGNGTRLTVT.

A few counts support this clonotype. The rearrangement links TRBV11-2 to TRBJ2-7, with 9 bases aligning to TRBD2. V shed 5 bases, J shed 0 bases, and the junction held 5 bases outside the gene matches. The CDR3 extends over 15 amino acids. Per the germline V gene, CDR1 is SGHAT and CDR2 is FQNNGV. The CDR3 loop is CASSASGASSYEQYF. In DNA, the CDR3 is TGTGCCAGCAGCGCTAGCGGGGCAAGCTCCTACGAGCAGTACTTC.

The chain has TRBV7-9 and TRBJ2-3; D is ambiguous. V was trimmed by 5 bases and J by 6 bases, leaving 9 bases between them. CDR3 length equals 12 residues. Per germline, CDR1 SEHNR and CDR2 FQNEAQ (reference sequence). The CDR3 region is CASSDPDDTQYF. The DNA of the CDR3 is TGTGCCAGCAGCGACCCAGACGATACGCAGTATTTT. The full variable domain, rest sourced from reference TRBV7-9 and TRBJ2-3, is DTGVSQNPRHKITKRGQNVTFRCDPISEHNRLYWYRQTLGQGPEFLTYFQNEAQLEKSRLLSDRFSAERPKGSFSTLEIQRTEQGDSAMYLCASSDPDDTQYFGPGTRLTVL.

Many counts were recorded for this clonotype. The chain is built from TRBV9 and TRBJ1-5, with D perhaps matching TRBD1 (6 bases). The CDR3 sequence is 14 residues long. The germline V and J ends were trimmed by 3 bases and 2 bases, with 9 bases remaining between them. CDR1 and CDR2 from the germline V gene are SGDLS and YYNGEE. For the CDR3, the DNA is TGTGCCAGCAGCGCACCAGGGGGCAATCAGCCCCAGCATTTT. It encodes CASSAPGGNQPQHF.

This clonotype has only a few counts. The DNA of the CDR3 is TGTGCCAGCAGTTTTGGACTAAACAACTACGAGCAGTACTTC. Residues: CASSFGLNNYEQYF. This chain uses TRBV12-3 or TRBV12-4 with TRBJ2-7, with D possibly matching TRBD2 (6 bases). With 3 bases removed from V and 3 bases from J, the gap between germline ends came to 12 bases. The CDR3 is 14 amino acids.

This clonotype was observed a handful of times. This sequence joins TRBV12-3 or TRBV12-4 and TRBJ1-1; 7 bases line up with TRBD1. Germline trimming cut 2 bases from V and 0 bases from J; bases unmatched to any gene: 9. The CDR3 sequence is 17 residues long. Written as DNA, the CDR3 is TGTGCCAGCAGTTTATTGGCAGGGGGGTCCATGAACACTGAAGCTTTCTTT. Translation: CASSLLAGGSMNTEAFF.

This chain connects TRBV5-4 to TRBJ2-3; weak D call: TRBD1 (5 bases). V lost 1 base and J 4 bases, leaving 16 bases between the germline ends. The CDR3 is 16 amino acids. Germline-derived CDR1 and CDR2 are SGHNT and YYREEE (reference sequence). The CDR3 reads CASSLMVGGQSDTQYF. CDR3 DNA sequence: TGTGCCAGCAGCTTGATGGTTGGCGGACAATCAGATACGCAGTATTTT.

CDR3 amino acids: CASSPLRELGQPQHF. As DNA, the CDR3 is TGTGCCAGCAGTCCGCTCAGGGAGTTAGGTCAGCCCCAGCATTTT. The rearrangement joins TRBV27 to TRBJ1-5; D possibly corresponds to TRBD1 (5 bases). Per germline, CDR1 MNHEY and CDR2 SMNVEV (reference sequence). With 5 bases removed from V and 6 bases from J, the gap between germline ends came to 17 bases. The CDR3 covers 15 residues.

This clonotype came up a few times. This rearrangement joins TRBV15 to TRBJ1-1; D unclear. Looked up from germline, CDR1 is LNHNV and CDR2 is YYDKDF (reference sequence). With 0 bases removed from V and 8 bases from J, the gap between germline ends came to 7 bases. There are 12 residues in the CDR3. For the CDR3, the DNA is TGTGCCACCAGCAGAGAACAGAGGGAAGCTTTCTTT. Translating gives CATSREQREAFF.

The V call is TRBV7-2, the J call TRBJ2-7, with 8 bases lining up with TRBD1. Germline V gene sequence: CDR1 SGHTA, CDR2 FQGNSA. The CDR3 is 16 residues long. V dropped 6 bases and J dropped 1; count of bases not matched to a gene: 11. For the CDR3, the DNA is TGTGCCAGCAGGGGGTACGACAGGGGCGGATCCTACGAGCAGTACTTC. Encoded protein: CASRGYDRGGSYEQYF.

This clonotype came up a few times. The CDR3 region is CASSLDHEQYF. CDR3 coding DNA: TGCGCCAGCAGCTTGGACCACGAGCAGTACTTC. J is TRBJ2-7 and V is TRBV5-1; D unclear. This CDR3 has 11 residues. Germline lookup yields CDR1 SGHRS and CDR2 YFSETQ. V was trimmed by 0 bases and J by 5 bases, leaving 3 bases between them.

The V gene is TRBV5-5, the J gene TRBJ2-3; TRBD1 might be the D (5 bases). The CDR3 runs to 16 residues. Germline V CDR1 and CDR2: SGHKS, YYEKEE (reference sequence). Trimming removed 3 bases at V and 2 bases at J, with 16 bases between. In DNA, the CDR3 is TGTGCCAGCAGCTCGGCGACAGAGACTTACACAGATACGCAGTATTTT. This gives the protein CASSSATETYTDTQYF.

This clonotype was observed a few times. The V gene is TRBV6-2 or TRBV6-3, the J gene TRBJ1-1; 10 positions match TRBD1. Germline V lookup: CDR1 MNHEY, CDR2 SVGEGT. The CDR3 has 15 amino acids. Unmatched junction bases numbered 8, after V lost 5 bases and J lost 5 bases. This chain's CDR3 is CASSDPGQGWTEAFF. CDR3 in DNA: TGTGCCAGCAGTGACCCGGGACAGGGGTGGACTGAAGCTTTCTTT.

This clonotype was seen a few times. V is TRBV7-9 and J is TRBJ1-1, with no clear D. The CDR3 spans 9 residues. CDR1 and CDR2 from the germline V gene are SEHNR and FQNEAQ (reference sequence). The CDR3 DNA reads TGTGGTGTTGGCACTGAAGCTTTCTTT. Residues: CGVGTEAFF.

At least ten counts were recorded for this clonotype. This chain uses TRBV3-1 with TRBJ2-1; 7 bases match TRBD2. Germline assignment: CDR1 LGHDT and CDR2 YNNKEL (reference sequence). The V and J ends lost 1 base and 2 bases, in that order; junction bases with no gene match: 5. This CDR3 region has 16 residues. The DNA for the CDR3 is TGTGCCAGCAGCCAAGGGGACTACCCCCCCTACAATGAGCAGTTCTTC. Translation: CASSQGDYPPYNEQFF.

This clonotype was found a few times. V gene TRBV27 combines with J gene TRBJ1-5; a possible D gene is TRBD1 (5 bases). Germline CDR1 reads MNHEY; CDR2 reads SMNVEV (reference sequence). There are 15 residues in the CDR3. Trimming took off 3 bases at V and 4 bases at J, with 13 bases between the two ends. The CDR3 is CASSFLGEPNQPQHF. CDR3 sequence (DNA): TGTGCCAGCAGTTTTTTGGGGGAACCAAATCAGCCCCAGCATTTT.

This clonotype was counted a few times. The J gene is TRBJ2-7, the V gene TRBV12-3 or TRBV12-4; perhaps TRBD2 as D (7 bases). The V and J ends lost 1 base and 1 base respectively, with 17 bases between them. The CDR3 is made up of 17 amino acids. In nucleotides, the CDR3 is TGTGCCAGCAGTTTAGAGGGGGGGGCCCCCGAATCCTACGAGCAGTACTTC. Protein sequence: CASSLEGGAPESYEQYF.